The present T cell receptor beta chain was sequenced within a study of T cells in Graves' hyperthyroidism and ophthalmopathy. Study outcomes and limitations: In the analysis, a 13 V-J model separated ophthalmopathy from stable hyperthyroidism.

With respect to this clonotype: Its matching antigen is unknown.

Researchers amplified the TCR beta CDR3 regions from RNA transcripts. A set of HTBI primers served as the primers for a first-round RT-PCR of the TCR CDR3. Via MiXCR, TCRdb re-called the multiplex PCR reads, giving one row per CDR3 protein. The table has 250,000 to 350,000 distinct CDR3 sequences, around 16% seen once. The CDR3 consists of 17 residues. Germline assignment: CDR1 MNHEY and CDR2 SMNVEV (reference sequence). Unmatched junction bases numbered 15, after V lost 4 bases and J lost 4 bases. The material sequenced was blood. This chain joins TRBV27 and TRBJ1-2; 7 bases are shared with TRBD1. The source of this sequence is a man under 40 with Graves' hyperthyroidism. CDR3 loop: CASSSLGTAPRSYGYTF. CDR3 in DNA: TGTGCCAGCAGTTCCCTCGGGACAGCTCCAAGATCCTATGGCTACACCTTC.